The rows below give T cell receptor beta chains drawn from one sample of a study of T cell responses to AZD1222 COVID-19 vaccine. The method was immunoSEQ multiplex PCR; TCRdb's version includes in-frame clones alone and lacks a portion of them. The sample lists roughly 67,000 clones, around 80% occurring once. The sample here was peripheral blood, taken on day 0 of AZD1222 vaccination. The receptors originated from an adult in good health. Each CDR3 is given with its conserved first and last residue. D genes are given only for firm matches. The size entry is marked missing in some rows and otherwise reads once, few, many or a size class.

V gene: TRBV4-1
J gene: TRBJ2-5
clone size: .
D gene: TRBD2
CDR3 protein: CASSQLVIGVSGGIQYF
CDR3 DNA: TGCGCCAGCAGCCAATTAGTTATAGGGGTTAGCGGGGGTATCCAGTACTTC

V gene: TRBV11-2
J gene: TRBJ1-2
clone size: .
D gene: .
CDR3 protein: CASSLDGRNYGYTF
CDR3 DNA: TGTGCCAGCAGCTTGGATGGCAGAAACTATGGCTACACCTTC

V gene: TRBV28
J gene: TRBJ1-5
clone size: .
D gene: TRBD1
CDR3 protein: CASSRPGQGANQPQHF
CDR3 DNA: TGTGCCAGCAGTCGTCCGGGACAGGGGGCAAATCAGCCCCAGCATTTT

V gene: TRBV30
J gene: TRBJ1-1
clone size: .
D gene: .
CDR3 protein: CACRGGVTEAFF
CDR3 DNA: TGTGCCTGTCGGGGGGGGGTCACTGAAGCTTTCTTT

V gene: TRBV2
J gene: TRBJ2-7
clone size: .
D gene: TRBD1
CDR3 protein: CASNPGQGRGFIPYEQYF
CDR3 DNA: TGTGCCAGTAATCCGGGACAGGGGCGAGGATTTATCCCCTACGAGCAGTACTTC

V gene: TRBV6-5
J gene: TRBJ2-3
clone size: medium-sized
D gene: .
CDR3 protein: CASSVGTPVVDTQYF
CDR3 DNA: TGTGCCAGCAGCGTGGGGACCCCAGTAGTAGATACGCAGTATTTT

V gene: TRBV30
J gene: TRBJ1-5
clone size: .
D gene: .
CDR3 protein: CAWTQGGNQPQHF
CDR3 DNA: TGTGCCTGGACACAGGGTGGCAATCAGCCCCAGCATTTT

V gene: TRBV12-3/TRBV12-4
J gene: TRBJ2-1
clone size: once
D gene: TRBD2
CDR3 protein: CASSFSGGRSKFF
CDR3 DNA: TGTGCCAGCAGTTTCTCGGGGGGTAGAAGTAAGTTCTTC

V gene: TRBV10-3
J gene: TRBJ1-6
clone size: .
D gene: TRBD1
CDR3 protein: CAISGTGDFLTLHF
CDR3 DNA: TGTGCCATCAGCGGGACAGGGGATTTTCTGACCCTCCACTTT

V gene: TRBV7-9
J gene: TRBJ1-6
clone size: .
D gene: TRBD1
CDR3 protein: CASSFTTGYIRMNSPLHF
CDR3 DNA: TGTGCCAGCAGTTTTACGACAGGGTACATTCGGATGAATTCACCCCTCCACTTT

V gene: TRBV5-6
J gene: TRBJ2-1
clone size: .
D gene: .
CDR3 protein: CASSLWGGPYNEQFF
CDR3 DNA: TGTGCCAGCAGCTTGTGGGGGGGCCCCTACAATGAGCAGTTCTTC